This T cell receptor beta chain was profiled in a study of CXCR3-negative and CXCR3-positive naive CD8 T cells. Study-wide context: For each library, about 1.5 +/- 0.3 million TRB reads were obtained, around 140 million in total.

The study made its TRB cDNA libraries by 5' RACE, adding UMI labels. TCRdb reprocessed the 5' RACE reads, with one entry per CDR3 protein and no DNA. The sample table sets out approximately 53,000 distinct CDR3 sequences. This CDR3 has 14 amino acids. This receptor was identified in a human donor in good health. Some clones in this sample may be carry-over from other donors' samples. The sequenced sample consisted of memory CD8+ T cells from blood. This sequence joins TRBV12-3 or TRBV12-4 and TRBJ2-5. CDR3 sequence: CASSLVGTEETQYF.